The entry below describes one T cell receptor beta chain. Its antigen remains unknown. Pooling of second doses given at about 4 or about 12 weeks was done. CDR1 and CDR2 from the germline V gene are SEHNR and FQNEAQ (reference sequence). This CDR3 region has 15 residues. V shed 4 bases and J 4 bases; nucleotides not matched to a gene: 7. The source of the sample is a study of T cell responses to AZD1222 COVID-19 vaccine. Study-wide results and limits: The donor cohort was predominantly white British with a female majority, and clonal diversity may have been underestimated. Compared with day 0, the breadth and depth of the Spike-specific TCR repertoire rose significantly after two doses of AZD1222. The study found vaccine-associated CD4 TCRs spanning spike, dominant at 160-218 and 743-854.

Produced via immunoSEQ multiplex PCR; TCRdb's table is partial and in-frame only. Seen here are around 100,000 clones, over 75% observed once, and the top ten hold more than 8.5%. The material sequenced was peripheral blood, taken 28 days after the second AZD1222 dose. The V gene is TRBV7-9, the J gene TRBJ1-2; 9 bases are shared with TRBD1. The source is an adult who received the AZD1222 COVID-19 vaccine. The CDR3 region is CASSSSGTGIYGYTF. The CDR3 DNA follows: TGTGCCAGCAGCTCCTCCGGGACAGGGATCTATGGCTACACCTTC.